What follows is one T cell receptor (beta chain) and its context. Its antigen is still unknown. The data belong to a study of shared clonotypes between healthy human individuals. General observations from the study: Roughly 5% of naive CD4 clonotypes were common to a handful of donors.

Deletions cut 5 bases from V and 2 bases from J, with 11 bases between. Germline assignment: CDR1 SGDLS and CDR2 YYNGEE. The CDR3 is 15 residues long. Clones were sequenced by immunoSEQ multiplex PCR, and TCRdb holds only the in-frame ones, with some missing. The table records around 2,000,000 clones, approximately 94% of them present only once. CD8 cells regarded as naive lacked CD45RO, were positively chosen for CCR7, and omitted terminally differentiated effector memory CD45RA+ cells. J is TRBJ2-6 and V is TRBV9; D uncertain. The sequence derives from a man aged 18 to 29 in good health. Sequenced: naive CD8+ T cells sorted from blood. The CDR3 nucleotides are TGTGCCAGCAGTGGGATAGGAACTGGGGCCAACGTCCTGACTTTC. The encoded protein is CASSGIGTGANVLTF.